A selection of T cell receptor beta chains follows, all from one sample in a study of blood T cell repertoires in COVID-19. Data came from immunoSEQ multiplex PCR; TCRdb stores just in-frame clones and leaves some out. The sample includes roughly 180,000 clones, 86% seen only once; the top ten take 0.99%. The sequenced material came from peripheral blood. These receptors were taken from a man aged 18 to 29 with acute or convalescent COVID-19. The CDR3 runs from the conserved cysteine through the conserved F or W. Fields, in order: J gene, D gene, V gene, clone size, CDR3 protein, CDR3 DNA. D genes are given only for firm matches. For some rows the clone size is stated as once, few or many, or as a class when expanded; others skip it.

j_gene: TRBJ2-1
d_gene: -
v_gene: TRBV6-6
abundance: few
CDR3aa: CASRLTSLGYNEQFF
CDR3nt: TGTGCCAGCAGACTGACTAGTTTGGGATACAATGAGCAGTTCTTC

j_gene: TRBJ2-7
d_gene: TRBD2
v_gene: TRBV5-4
abundance: -
CDR3aa: CASSLRTSGGSYEQYF
CDR3nt: TGTGCCAGCAGCCTACGGACTAGCGGGGGGTCGTACGAGCAGTACTTC

j_gene: TRBJ1-1
d_gene: TRBD1
v_gene: TRBV19
abundance: -
CDR3aa: CASRLNTGQVVPEAFF
CDR3nt: TGTGCCAGTAGATTAAATACGGGACAGGTGGTCCCTGAAGCTTTCTTT

j_gene: TRBJ2-1
d_gene: TRBD2
v_gene: TRBV24-1
abundance: -
CDR3aa: CATSGATSGGMNEQFF
CDR3nt: TGTGCCACCAGTGGGGCGACTAGCGGGGGGATGAATGAGCAGTTCTTC

j_gene: TRBJ2-5
d_gene: TRBD1
v_gene: TRBV28
abundance: -
CDR3aa: CASSLGTALGETQYF
CDR3nt: TGTGCCAGCAGTTTAGGGACAGCCCTTGGGGAGACCCAGTACTTC

j_gene: TRBJ2-1
d_gene: TRBD1
v_gene: TRBV6-5
abundance: -
CDR3aa: CASTQSRGQVNEQFF
CDR3nt: TGTGCCAGCACCCAAAGCCGGGGACAGGTTAATGAGCAGTTCTTC

j_gene: TRBJ1-1
d_gene: -
v_gene: TRBV19
abundance: -
CDR3aa: CASRTLAGRKTTEAFF
CDR3nt: TGTGCCAGTAGAACCTTGGCAGGCCGAAAGACCACTGAAGCTTTCTTT

j_gene: TRBJ2-7
d_gene: -
v_gene: TRBV7-9
abundance: -
CDR3aa: CASSLDGATYEQYF
CDR3nt: TGTGCCAGCAGCTTAGATGGGGCCACCTACGAGCAGTACTTC

j_gene: TRBJ2-1
d_gene: TRBD2
v_gene: TRBV2
abundance: -
CDR3aa: CASSIGGARKQFF
CDR3nt: TGTGCCAGCAGTATCGGGGGGGCCAGAAAGCAGTTCTTC

j_gene: TRBJ1-1
d_gene: TRBD1
v_gene: TRBV28
abundance: -
CDR3aa: CASRGTGTGDTEAFF
CDR3nt: TGTGCCAGCAGGGGGACCGGGACAGGGGACACTGAAGCTTTCTTT

j_gene: TRBJ1-1
d_gene: -
v_gene: TRBV2
abundance: few
CDR3aa: CASSDTGSRAEAFF
CDR3nt: TGTGCCAGCAGCGACACAGGATCTCGCGCTGAAGCTTTCTTT

j_gene: TRBJ1-2
d_gene: TRBD1
v_gene: TRBV19
abundance: -
CDR3aa: CASSVRTGINYGYTF
CDR3nt: TGTGCCAGTAGTGTACGGACAGGGATAAACTATGGCTACACCTTC

j_gene: TRBJ2-7
d_gene: TRBD1
v_gene: TRBV7-9
abundance: -
CDR3aa: CASSWGQGSSYEQYF
CDR3nt: TGTGCCAGCAGCTGGGGACAGGGGAGCTCCTACGAGCAGTACTTC

j_gene: TRBJ2-7
d_gene: -
v_gene: TRBV7-8
abundance: -
CDR3aa: CASSATVAYEQYF
CDR3nt: TGTGCCAGCAGCGCAACAGTAGCCTACGAGCAGTACTTC

j_gene: TRBJ2-3
d_gene: -
v_gene: TRBV5-5
abundance: -
CDR3aa: CASSFAVGTELADTQYF
CDR3nt: TGTGCCAGCAGCTTCGCGGTCGGAACGGAACTGGCAGATACGCAGTATTTT

j_gene: TRBJ2-1
d_gene: TRBD2
v_gene: TRBV11-2
abundance: -
CDR3aa: CASSLGLTGGSYNEQFF
CDR3nt: TGTGCCAGCAGCTTAGGGCTTACGGGGGGCTCCTACAATGAGCAGTTCTTC

j_gene: TRBJ1-2
d_gene: TRBD1
v_gene: TRBV19
abundance: -
CDR3aa: CASSILTGQGKGYTF
CDR3nt: TGTGCCAGTAGTATCCTCACTGGACAGGGTAAAGGCTACACCTTC

j_gene: TRBJ2-5
d_gene: -
v_gene: TRBV5-5
abundance: -
CDR3aa: CASSLGGEETQYF
CDR3nt: TGTGCCAGCAGCTTGGGGGGAGAAGAGACCCAGTACTTC

j_gene: TRBJ2-3
d_gene: TRBD1
v_gene: TRBV15
abundance: -
CDR3aa: CATSRSRTGQSGADTQYF
CDR3nt: TGTGCCACCAGCAGGTCACGCACGGGACAGTCGGGCGCAGATACGCAGTATTTT

j_gene: TRBJ2-2
d_gene: -
v_gene: TRBV7-3
abundance: few
CDR3aa: CASSTQPRDNGELFF
CDR3nt: TGTGCCAGCAGCACCCAACCCAGGGATAACGGGGAGCTGTTTTTT

j_gene: TRBJ2-1
d_gene: -
v_gene: TRBV4-2
abundance: -
CDR3aa: CASSQGLARHEQFF
CDR3nt: TGTGCCAGCAGCCAAGGGCTGGCTAGGCATGAGCAGTTCTTC

j_gene: TRBJ1-4
d_gene: -
v_gene: TRBV29-1
abundance: -
CDR3aa: CSVKWGVDEKLFF
CDR3nt: TGCAGCGTGAAATGGGGGGTAGATGAAAAACTGTTTTTT

j_gene: TRBJ1-5
d_gene: -
v_gene: TRBV24-1
abundance: -
CDR3aa: CATSGRGNQPQHF
CDR3nt: TGTGCCACCAGTGGGAGGGGCAATCAGCCCCAGCATTTT

j_gene: TRBJ2-3
d_gene: TRBD2
v_gene: TRBV18
abundance: -
CDR3aa: CASSPPGLAGGSKLNTQYF
CDR3nt: TGTGCCAGCTCACCACCGGGACTAGCGGGGGGCTCCAAATTAAATACGCAGTATTTT

j_gene: TRBJ1-2
d_gene: -
v_gene: TRBV6-1
abundance: -
CDR3aa: CASSEVYKANYGYTF
CDR3nt: TGTGCCAGCAGTGAAGTTTACAAAGCTAACTATGGCTACACCTTC

j_gene: TRBJ1-2
d_gene: -
v_gene: TRBV5-1
abundance: -
CDR3aa: CASSFDERNYGYTF
CDR3nt: TGCGCCAGCAGCTTTGATGAGAGGAACTATGGCTACACCTTC

j_gene: TRBJ1-2
d_gene: -
v_gene: TRBV19
abundance: few
CDR3aa: CASSMQRLYGYTF
CDR3nt: TGTGCCAGTAGTATGCAGAGGCTCTATGGCTACACCTTC

j_gene: TRBJ2-7
d_gene: TRBD2
v_gene: TRBV9
abundance: -
CDR3aa: CASSPAGGEQYF
CDR3nt: TGTGCCAGCAGCCCCGCCGGGGGGGAGCAGTACTTC

j_gene: TRBJ2-3
d_gene: TRBD2
v_gene: TRBV5-1
abundance: -
CDR3aa: CASSLVAGVTDTQYF
CDR3nt: TGCGCCAGCAGCTTGGTAGCGGGGGTCACAGATACGCAGTATTTT

j_gene: TRBJ1-1
d_gene: TRBD1
v_gene: TRBV6-5
abundance: once
CDR3aa: CASSYTTGVTEAFF
CDR3nt: TGTGCCAGCAGTTACACCACAGGGGTCACTGAAGCTTTCTTT

j_gene: TRBJ1-5
d_gene: -
v_gene: TRBV30
abundance: -
CDR3aa: CAWSVAASNQPQHF
CDR3nt: TGTGCCTGGAGTGTGGCGGCTAGCAATCAGCCCCAGCATTTT

j_gene: TRBJ2-5
d_gene: -
v_gene: TRBV7-7
abundance: -
CDR3aa: CASSLVVRETQYF
CDR3nt: TGTGCCAGCAGCTTAGTGGTACGGGAGACCCAGTACTTC

j_gene: TRBJ1-1
d_gene: -
v_gene: TRBV10-2
abundance: -
CDR3aa: CASKGGENTEAFF
CDR3nt: TGCGCCAGTAAAGGGGGGGAGAACACTGAAGCTTTCTTT

j_gene: TRBJ1-1
d_gene: -
v_gene: TRBV5-1
abundance: -
CDR3aa: CASSLTTNTEAFF
CDR3nt: TGCGCCAGCTCTCTTACAACGAACACTGAAGCTTTCTTT

j_gene: TRBJ2-1
d_gene: TRBD2
v_gene: TRBV2
abundance: -
CDR3aa: CASGAGGRPEGEQFF
CDR3nt: TGTGCCAGCGGGGCGGGGGGCCGCCCGGAGGGTGAGCAGTTCTTC

j_gene: TRBJ2-3
d_gene: TRBD2
v_gene: TRBV5-1
abundance: -
CDR3aa: CASSTGLAGGSTDTQYF
CDR3nt: TGCGCCAGCAGCACAGGACTAGCGGGGGGAAGCACAGATACGCAGTATTTT

j_gene: TRBJ1-1
d_gene: -
v_gene: TRBV28
abundance: -
CDR3aa: CASSWRRSGNTEAFF
CDR3nt: TGTGCCAGCAGTTGGAGGAGGTCGGGGAACACTGAAGCTTTCTTT

j_gene: TRBJ1-5
d_gene: TRBD1
v_gene: TRBV5-4
abundance: few
CDR3aa: CASSLEDRGGRQPQHF
CDR3nt: TGTGCCAGCAGCTTGGAGGACAGGGGCGGCCGGCAGCCCCAGCATTTT

j_gene: TRBJ2-5
d_gene: TRBD2
v_gene: TRBV4-2
abundance: -
CDR3aa: CASSQRTSGGAQETQYF
CDR3nt: TGTGCCAGCAGCCAAAGGACTAGCGGGGGGGCCCAAGAGACCCAGTACTTC

j_gene: TRBJ1-2
d_gene: TRBD1
v_gene: TRBV28
abundance: -
CDR3aa: CASSLFPGQSYGYTF
CDR3nt: TGTGCCAGCAGTTTATTCCCGGGACAGAGCTATGGCTACACCTTC

j_gene: TRBJ1-2
d_gene: -
v_gene: TRBV11-2
abundance: -
CDR3aa: CASSLSPGGYGYTF
CDR3nt: TGTGCCAGCAGCTTATCACCAGGAGGATATGGCTACACCTTC